This TCR beta chain was recovered during a study of blood T cell repertoires in COVID-19. Trimming at V came to 8 bases and at J to 7 bases, leaving 11 bases not matched to a gene. This CDR3 is built from 17 residues. Germline CDR1 reads MNHEY; CDR2 reads SMNVEV (reference sequence). Here immunoSEQ multiplex PCR was the method, and the copy in TCRdb shows in-frame clones only, minus some. Of about 250,000 clones listed, roughly 86% are singletons. The V and J genes are TRBV27 and TRBJ2-2; 15 nucleotides agree with TRBD2. The specimen sequenced was peripheral blood. This TCR was recovered from a woman aged 60 to 75 who had recovered from COVID-19. The CDR3: CASGRTSGGAAVGELFF. CDR3 sequence (DNA): TGTGCCAGCGGGCGGACTAGCGGGGGGGCCGCTGTCGGGGAGCTGTTTTTT.